A single sample gave rise to the 10 T cell receptor beta chains below, sequenced in a study of blood T cells in healthy people across ages. Combining a sample-barcoded 5' primer with a J-beta primer mix, a second PCR ran for roughly 6 to 11 cycles. MiXCR, applied by TCRdb to the 5' RACE reads, yields one record per CDR3 protein. In the table there are about 290,000 distinct CDR3 sequences, 25% to 30% of which are singletons. The sample was blood. The receptors stem from a woman in her seventies in good health.

This chain uses TRBV14 with TRBJ2-1; 12 bases are shared with TRBD2. V lost 1 base and J lost 10; bases outside the gene matches: 2. The germline V gene encodes CDR1 SGHDN and CDR2 FVKESK. The CDR3 loop spans 14 amino acids. The CDR3 bases are TGTGCCAGCAGCCAAGGACTAGCGGGAGTAGAGCAGTTCTTC. Amino acids: CASSQGLAGVEQFF. The full variable domain, in which reference TRBV14 and TRBJ2-1 provide the parts outside the CDR3, is EAGVTQFPSHSVIEKGQTVTLRCDPISGHDNLYWYRRVMGKEIKFLLHFVKESKQDESGMPNNRFLAERTGGTYSTLKVQPAELEDSGVYFCASSQGLAGVEQFFGPGTRLTVL.

This chain connects TRBV3-1 to TRBJ2-5, with TRBD1 matching over 10 bases. With V trimmed by 4 bases and J by 1 base, 6 bases remained unmatched. The CDR3 is 16 residues long. Germline CDR1 and CDR2: LGHDT and YNNKEL (reference sequence). The CDR3 loop reads CASSLRDRGFQETQYF. In DNA, the CDR3 is TGTGCCAGCAGCCTCCGGGACAGGGGATTCCAAGAGACCCAGTACTTC.

The chain has TRBV6-1 and TRBJ1-1, with 9 positions matching TRBD1. CDR1 is MNHNS and CDR2 is SASEGT in the germline V gene. V shed 5 bases, J shed 3 bases, and the junction held 7 bases outside the gene matches. This CDR3 comprises 15 residues. The CDR3 region is CASSRTGVRDTEAFF. CDR3 DNA sequence: TGTGCCAGCAGTCGGACAGGGGTTCGAGACACTGAAGCTTTCTTT.

This clonotype was seen more than once but under ten times. The chain combines TRBV27 with TRBJ1-2; tentatively, D is TRBD1 (6 bases). CDR1 is MNHEY and CDR2 is SMNVEV in the germline V gene (reference sequence). Trimming took off 4 bases at V and 4 bases at J, with 13 bases between the two ends. The CDR3 is made up of 14 amino acids. In DNA form, the CDR3 reads TGTGCCAGCAGTTCGACAGGCAAGGGCTATGGCTACACCTTC. It is translated as CASSSTGKGYGYTF.

This clonotype has more than one count but fewer than ten. The V and J genes are TRBV15 and TRBJ2-5; 10 bases are a match to TRBD2. Germline V gene sequence: CDR1 LNHNV, CDR2 YYDKDF (reference sequence). The CDR3 sequence is 18 residues long. J gave up 1 base and V 1 base, and 9 bases lay outside the gene matches. The CDR3 is CATSRVGSGRTGQETQYF. CDR3 nucleotide sequence: TGTGCCACCAGCAGAGTAGGTAGCGGGAGGACGGGCCAAGAGACCCAGTACTTC.

This clonotype occurred a few times. This chain joins TRBV20-1 and TRBJ2-1, with 7 nucleotides matching TRBD2. Germline-derived CDR1 and CDR2 are DFQATT and SNEGSKA (reference sequence). The length of the CDR3 is 14 residues. V was pared by 4 bases and J by 3 bases, with 6 bases of the junction left unmatched. CDR3 DNA sequence: TGCAGTGCTACCGGACTAGAAGACTACAATGAGCAGTTCTTC. Translated, it gives CSATGLEDYNEQFF.

The chain couples TRBV5-1 to TRBJ2-1; 7 positions match TRBD1. TRBJ2-7 explains the end of the DNA better; the J call may be wrong. The CDR3 is made up of 15 amino acids. The V gene's germline CDR1 is SGHRS and CDR2 YFSETQ. In DNA, the CDR3 is TGCGCCAGCAGCTTGGTTGGAGACAGGGCTTCCGAGCAGTACTTC. This gives the protein CASSLVGDRASEQYF.

Concerning this clonotype: Because the CDR3 is missing its conserved closing phenylalanine or tryptophan, this is likely a read error. The chain recombines TRBV28 with TRBJ2-7, with D perhaps TRBD2 (5 bases). From germline, CDR1 is MDHEN and CDR2 SYDVKM. V was cut by 2 bases and J by 6 bases, with 23 bases left in between. The CDR3 sequence is 17 residues long. The CDR3: CASSLKSRLKTTLEQYL. The DNA of the CDR3 is TGTGCCAGCAGTTTAAAGAGTCGACTAAAAACTACGCTCGAGCAGTACCTC.

This chain joins TRBV18 and TRBJ2-3; the match to TRBD2 covers 7 bases. The CDR3 runs 14 residues. V lost 2 bases to trimming and J lost 5 bases; unmatched junction nucleotides: 4. The germline V gene has CDR1 KGHSH and CDR2 LQKENI. The CDR3 loop is CASSPWREKDTQYF. The CDR3 DNA reads TGTGCCAGCTCACCATGGCGGGAGAAAGATACGCAGTATTTT.

This clonotype was detected a few times. This CDR3 reads CSPADRGEEKLFF. DNA for the CDR3: TGCAGCCCCGCGGACAGAGGAGAAGAAAAACTGTTTTTT. The V call is TRBV20-1, the J call TRBJ1-4; tentatively, D is TRBD1 (6 bases). In germline, CDR1 is DFQATT, CDR2 SNEGSKA (reference sequence). The CDR3 has 13 residues.